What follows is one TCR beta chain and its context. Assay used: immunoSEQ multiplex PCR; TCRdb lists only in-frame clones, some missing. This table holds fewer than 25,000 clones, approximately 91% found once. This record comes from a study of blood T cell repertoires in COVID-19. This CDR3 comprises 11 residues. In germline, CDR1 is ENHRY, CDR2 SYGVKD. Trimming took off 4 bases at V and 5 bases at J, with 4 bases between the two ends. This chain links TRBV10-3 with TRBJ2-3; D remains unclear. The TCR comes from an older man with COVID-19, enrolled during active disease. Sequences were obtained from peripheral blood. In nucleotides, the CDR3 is TGTGCCATCAGTGGCGGAGATACGCAGTATTTT. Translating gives CAISGGDTQYF.